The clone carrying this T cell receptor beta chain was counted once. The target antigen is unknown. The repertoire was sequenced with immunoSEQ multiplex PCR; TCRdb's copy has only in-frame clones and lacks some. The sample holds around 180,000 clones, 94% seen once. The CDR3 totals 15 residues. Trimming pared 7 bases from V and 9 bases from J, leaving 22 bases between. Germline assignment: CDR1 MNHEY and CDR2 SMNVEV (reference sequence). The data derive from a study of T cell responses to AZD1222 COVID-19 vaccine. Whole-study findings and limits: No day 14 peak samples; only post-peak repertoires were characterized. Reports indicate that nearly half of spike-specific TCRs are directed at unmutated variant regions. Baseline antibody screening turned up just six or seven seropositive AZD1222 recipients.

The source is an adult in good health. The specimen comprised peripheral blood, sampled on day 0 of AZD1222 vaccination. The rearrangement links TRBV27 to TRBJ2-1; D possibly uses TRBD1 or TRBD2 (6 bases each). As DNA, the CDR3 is TGTGCCAGCAACTTCCGGGTCGGGGGCAACTCTGAGCAGTTCTTC. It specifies CASNFRVGGNSEQFF.